The clone carrying this TCR beta chain appeared once. This specimen belongs to a study of cytomegalovirus exposure and HLA in healthy donors. The PCR employed 60 Vbeta primers together with 13 Jbeta primers. Assay: immunoSEQ multiplex PCR; the TCRdb copy retains only in-frame clones and omits some. This sample has some 160,000 clones; around four fifths occur once, and the top ten carry approximately 1.4%. V was shortened by 4 bases and J by 2 bases, with 10 bases between the two germline ends. The CDR3 is 14 residues long. The germline CDR1 and CDR2 sequences are KGHSH and LQKENI. V is TRBV18 and J is TRBJ2-3, with D perhaps TRBD2 (6 bases). The sequencing input was PBMCs. The sequence derives from a young woman in good health and CMV-seronegative. This chain's CDR3 is CASSRDSYTDTQYF. The CDR3, as DNA: TGTGCCAGCTCACGGGACTCTTACACAGATACGCAGTATTTT.